What follows describes a single T cell receptor (beta chain). Data came from immunoSEQ multiplex PCR; TCRdb stores just in-frame clones and leaves some out. The sample holds some 100,000 clones, 90% seen once. The J segment lost 4 bases and the V segment lost 5 bases, leaving 13 bases of the junction unmatched. CDR3 length: 17 amino acids. Germline V gene sequence: CDR1 SGHNT, CDR2 YENEEA. This sample is drawn from a study of control samples from healthy donors and cancer patients. The sequenced material came from blood. The chain combines TRBV11-3 with TRBJ1-4, with 7 nucleotides matching TRBD1. This TCR was recovered from a human donor in good health. The donor label of this sample is uncertain. CDR3 sequence: CASSLTRGFINNEKLFF. The CDR3 nucleotides are TGTGCCAGCAGCCTTACCAGGGGGTTTATTAATAATGAAAAACTGTTTTTT.